The clone carrying this T cell receptor (beta chain) was detected ten times or more. Each CDR3 protein gets one entry after TCRdb re-called the RACE reads with MiXCR. Of over 300,000 distinct CDR3 sequences in the sample, 5.1% were seen once. Indicated time point: pre-sensitization, week 0. Treatment defined: therapeutic diphenylcyclopropenone sensitization with weekly scalp DPC. Unfractionated whole blood was the source from which total RNA was extracted. This sample is drawn from a study of human T cells and chemical hapten exposure. Study-level background: Weekly scalp doses of diphenylcyclopropenone were given to patients during the approximately 25-week study. Variation in per-sample TCR yields came mainly from small pooled library volume differences. Patches with 0.01% DPC went on the upper back, and the tests were read at 6 days.

The receptor was derived from a woman between 50 and 59 years old with alopecia areata. Some clones in this sample may be carry-over from other donors' samples. Source: whole blood, taken in connection with sensitization to the hapten diphenylcyclopropenone (DPC).

The DNA of the CDR3 is TGTGCCAGCAGTGACGGGACAGGGGCCTACAATGAGCAGTTCTTC. Translated: CASSDGTGAYNEQFF. The V call is TRBV2, the J call TRBJ2-1, with TRBD1 matching over 10 bases. The CDR3 runs to 15 residues. V gave up 3 bases and J gave up 2 bases; unmatched junction bases: 1. Germline V gene lookup returns CDR1 SNHLY and CDR2 FYNNEI. Full variable domain (remainder filled in from reference TRBV2 and TRBJ2-1): EPEVTQTPSHQVTQMGQEVILRCVPISNHLYFYWYRQILGQKVEFLVSFYNNEISEKSEIFDDQFSVERPDGSNFTLKIRSTKLEDSAMYFCASSDGTGAYNEQFFGPGTRLTVL.